This entry describes one TCR beta chain. The germline V gene encodes CDR1 LGHDT and CDR2 YNNKEL (reference sequence). V was cut by 1 base and J by 4 bases, with 13 bases left in between. The CDR3 spans 15 residues. The sample is drawn from a study of blood T cell repertoires in COVID-19. Across the study: Some COVID-19 samples were acute and others convalescent; all came from the United States, Italy and Spain. T cells, B-cell-depleted T cells, or PBMCs provided the cDNA or gDNA that served as material.

The table came from immunoSEQ multiplex PCR; TCRdb's copy has only in-frame clones and leaves some out. This table has tens of thousands of clones, approximately 83% appearing once. This receptor was taken from a woman aged 65 to 85 with acute or convalescent COVID-19. This chain links TRBV3-1 (or the pseudogene TRBV3-2) with TRBJ1-1, with a tentative D call TRBD1 (5 bases). Material for sequencing was peripheral blood. CDR3 coding DNA: TGTGCCAGCAGCCAAGCGTCTGGGGCTTCCACTGAAGCTTTCTTT. Protein sequence: CASSQASGASTEAFF.